This entry lists 5 T cell receptor beta chains sequenced from one sample in a study of memory CD4+ T cells and cytomegalovirus serostatus. Produced via immunoSEQ multiplex PCR; TCRdb's table is partial and in-frame only. The profile covers some 87,000 clones, with 80% appearing a single time and approximately 4% taken by the ten largest. Single viable CD3+CD4+CD8-CD45RO+ cells were sorted as the memory CD4+ T cells. The material sequenced was memory CD4+ T cells from blood. The receptors shown here come from an adult in good health and CMV-seropositive.

The chain carries TRBV10-1 and TRBJ2-5; 9 bases align to TRBD1. The CDR3 loop spans 14 amino acids. CDR1 is WNHNN and CDR2 is SYGVQD in the germline V gene (reference sequence). The trim removed 6 bases at V and 5 bases at J, leaving 7 bases unmatched. The DNA of the CDR3 is TGCGCCAGCAGCCCGGACAGGGGAAGTGAGACCCAGTACTTC. This codes for CASSPDRGSETQYF.

J is TRBJ1-1 and V is TRBV19; 8 bases agree with TRBD1. The CDR3 runs to 13 residues. From germline, CDR1 is LNHDA and CDR2 SQIVND (reference sequence). J was trimmed by 1 base and V by 6 bases; bases with no gene match: 1. The CDR3 DNA follows: TGTGCCAGTAGGGACAGGGAGAACACTGAAGCTTTCTTT. It translates to CASRDRENTEAFF.

This chain links TRBV11-1 with TRBJ2-5; maybe TRBD1 (7 bases). The CDR3 covers 13 residues. V lost 5 bases and J lost 5, with 12 bases in between. In germline, CDR1 is SGHAT, CDR2 FQDESV (reference sequence). The CDR3: CASSEGAGETQYF. As DNA, the CDR3 is TGTGCCAGCAGCGAGGGGGCGGGGGAGACCCAGTACTTC.

The V and J genes are TRBV5-1 and TRBJ2-5, with 10 bases fitting TRBD1. This CDR3 contains 13 residues. Losses at the gene ends were 4 bases for V and 4 bases for J; bases not matched to a gene: 1. Germline V gene sequence: CDR1 SGHRS, CDR2 YFSETQ. The CDR3 sequence is CASSGQGGETQYF. CDR3 nucleotide sequence: TGCGCCAGCAGCGGACAGGGGGGAGAGACCCAGTACTTC. Variable domain in full (rest from reference TRBV5-1 and TRBJ2-5): KAGVTQTPRYLIKTRGQQVTLSCSPISGHRSVSWYQQTPGQGLQFLFEYFSETQRNKGNFPGRFSGRQFSNSRSEMNVSTLELGDSALYLCASSGQGGETQYFGPGTRLLVL.

The rearrangement uses TRBV6-5 and TRBJ2-7; D remains ambiguous. From germline, CDR1 is MNHEY and CDR2 SVGAGI. V lost 8 bases to trimming and J lost 0 bases, with 8 bases between them. The length of the CDR3 is 12 residues. The chain's CDR3 is CASYQFSYEQYF. The CDR3 nucleotides are TGTGCCAGCTATCAGTTCTCCTACGAGCAGTACTTC.